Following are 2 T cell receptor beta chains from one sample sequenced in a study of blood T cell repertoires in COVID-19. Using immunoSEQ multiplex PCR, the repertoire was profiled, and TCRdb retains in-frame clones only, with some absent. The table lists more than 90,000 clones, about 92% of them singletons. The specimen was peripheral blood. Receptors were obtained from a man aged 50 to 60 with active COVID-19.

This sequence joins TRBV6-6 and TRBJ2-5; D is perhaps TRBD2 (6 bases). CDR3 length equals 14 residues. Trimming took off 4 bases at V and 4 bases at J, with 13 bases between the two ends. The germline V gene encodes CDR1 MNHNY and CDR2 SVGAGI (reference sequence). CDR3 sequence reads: CASSSRGGTETQYF. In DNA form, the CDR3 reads TGTGCCAGCAGTTCCCGTGGCGGGACAGAGACCCAGTACTTC.

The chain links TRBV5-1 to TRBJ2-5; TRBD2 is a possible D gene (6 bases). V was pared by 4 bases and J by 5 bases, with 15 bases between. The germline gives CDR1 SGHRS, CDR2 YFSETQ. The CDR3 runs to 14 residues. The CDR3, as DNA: TGCGCCAGCAGCCCGGAGGGAGGTAGGGAGACCCAGTACTTC. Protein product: CASSPEGGRETQYF.